This passage covers 22 T cell receptor beta chains from one sample sequenced in a study of cytotoxic CD8 clonotypes in ibrutinib-treated CLL. Sequencing was performed with immunoSEQ multiplex PCR; in TCRdb, only in-frame clones are kept and a portion is missing. The sample carries around 40,000 clones, over 55% recorded once. The material was PBMCs, obtained at disease progression, from a patient treated with ibrutinib. Receptors originate from a human donor with chronic lymphocytic leukemia.

With regard to this clone: Germline and junction disagree at one end, which may indicate a read error. V and J are TRBV7-8 and TRBJ1-1; D is unresolved. The CDR3 has 13 amino acids. The germline V gene has CDR1 SGHVS and CDR2 FQNEAQ. The CDR3 DNA follows: TGTGCCAGCCGTAAGGGTCTGAACAGTGAAGCTTTCTTT. Encoded protein: CASRKGLNSEAFF.

This rearrangement joins TRBV6-1 to TRBJ1-2, with D perhaps matching TRBD1 (6 bases). The CDR3 extends over 12 amino acids. V was shortened by 5 bases and J by 8 bases, with 12 bases between the two germline ends. The germline V gene encodes CDR1 MNHNS and CDR2 SASEGT. The CDR3 sequence is CASSPRTVGYTF. The CDR3 DNA is TGTGCCAGCAGTCCTCGGACAGTCGGCTACACCTTC.

J is TRBJ1-5 and V is TRBV6-5; D not resolved. The germline V gene encodes CDR1 MNHEY and CDR2 SVGAGI. CDR3 size: 16 residues. V was pared by 1 base and J by 0 bases, with 10 bases between. Written as DNA, the CDR3 is TGTGCCAGCAGTTACTGGCTTTTTGGTAGCAATCAGCCCCAGCATTTT. It encodes CASSYWLFGSNQPQHF.

This clone was counted between two and nine times. This chain connects TRBV27 to TRBJ1-6; maybe TRBD1 (5 bases). Trimming took 2 bases from V and 10 from J, leaving 15 bases between them. Looked up from germline, CDR1 is MNHEY and CDR2 is SMNVEV (reference sequence). The CDR3 spans 15 residues. CDR3 in DNA: TGTGCCAGCAGTTTACTTAATCAGGGTGAATCACCCCTCCACTTT. As protein: CASSLLNQGESPLHF.

The chain is built from TRBV7-8 and TRBJ1-6; tentatively, D is TRBD1 (5 bases). The V gene's germline CDR1 is SGHVS and CDR2 FQNEAQ. With 1 base removed from V and 9 bases from J, the gap between germline ends came to 16 bases. The CDR3 is 16 amino acids. The CDR3 sequence: CASSLEPGPSGSPLHF. DNA of the CDR3: TGTGCCAGCAGCTTAGAACCGGGGCCCAGCGGTTCACCCCTCCACTTT.

In its sample, this clone was seen a few times. The chain links TRBV4-1 to TRBJ1-6; 12 bases align to TRBD1. The CDR3 is 21 amino acids. Per germline, CDR1 MGHRA and CDR2 YSYEKL. The V and J ends lost 0 bases and 3 bases, in that order; junction bases with no gene match: 12. The CDR3 DNA is TGCGCCAGCAGCCAAGAGGCTCCGGGACAGGGGGCGCAAGGCTATAATTCACCCCTCCACTTT. It specifies CASSQEAPGQGAQGYNSPLHF.

The rearrangement joins TRBV10-3 to TRBJ2-3; D gene uncertain. The germline CDR1 and CDR2 sequences are ENHRY and SYGVKD. V lost 6 bases and J lost 5, with 9 bases in between. The CDR3 covers 12 residues. CDR3 DNA sequence: TGTGCCATCAGCCCGACGGAAGATACGCAGTATTTT. Its translation is CAISPTEDTQYF.

The J gene is TRBJ2-2, the V gene TRBV9; 8 nucleotides line up with TRBD2. With V trimmed by 3 bases and J by 0 bases, 7 bases remained unmatched. Germline V gene data show CDR1 as SGDLS and CDR2 as YYNGEE. The CDR3 extends over 17 amino acids. The chain's CDR3 is CASSAREGLANTGELFF. CDR3 bases: TGTGCCAGCAGCGCTCGGGAGGGACTGGCGAACACCGGGGAGCTGTTTTTT.

This rearrangement joins TRBV5-1 to TRBJ1-2; a possible D gene is TRBD1 (6 bases). Trimming took 0 bases from V and 8 from J, leaving 14 bases between them. The CDR3 has 14 residues. Looked up from germline, CDR1 is SGHRS and CDR2 is YFSETQ. CDR3 loop: CASSLVAGVDGYTF. The CDR3 DNA sequence: TGCGCCAGCAGCTTGGTTGCAGGGGTGGACGGCTACACCTTC. The variable domain in full, completed from reference TRBV5-1 and TRBJ1-2, reads KAGVTQTPRYLIKTRGQQVTLSCSPISGHRSVSWYQQTPGQGLQFLFEYFSETQRNKGNFPGRFSGRQFSNSRSEMNVSTLELGDSALYLCASSLVAGVDGYTFGSGTRLTVV.

Comment on this clone: This specimen includes other DNA sequences encoding the same CDR3. The chain uses TRBV19 and TRBJ1-1; D is possibly TRBD1 (5 bases). Trimming took 6 bases from V and 0 from J, leaving 17 bases between them. The CDR3 loop spans 16 amino acids. CDR1 is LNHDA and CDR2 is SQIVND in the germline V gene (reference sequence). The CDR3 protein is CASSSRSGTVNTEAFF. CDR3 coding DNA: TGTGCCAGTAGCAGCCGCTCCGGGACGGTGAACACTGAAGCTTTCTTT.

V usage is TRBV6-5 and J usage is TRBJ2-5, with D uncertain. The V end was cut by 5 bases, the J end by 5 bases, with 9 bases between. This CDR3 has 12 residues. Germline CDR1 and CDR2: MNHEY and SVGAGI. CDR3 sequence (DNA): TGTGCCAGCAGTCCGGCCGGGGAGACCCAGTACTTC. Translation: CASSPAGETQYF.

This chain links TRBV5-1 with TRBJ2-1; 16 nucleotides match TRBD2. V was pared by 0 bases and J by 9 bases, with 6 bases of the junction left unmatched. Germline V gene sequence: CDR1 SGHRS, CDR2 YFSETQ. The CDR3 runs 17 residues. The CDR3 DNA follows: TGCGCCAGCAGCTTGGGAGGCGGGACTAGCGGGAGGGGTGAGCAGTTCTTC. It encodes CASSLGGGTSGRGEQFF.

This clone was seen once. Compared with germline, one end of the junction differs, possibly owing to a read error. The chain recombines TRBV6-1 with TRBJ2-1; TRBD1 matches at 9 bases. Germline V gene sequence: CDR1 MNHNS, CDR2 SASEGT. The CDR3 length is 11 residues. The CDR3 DNA is TGTGCCAGCAGCCTGACAGGGGGATTGCTCTTC. Its protein is CASSLTGGLLF.

J is TRBJ1-4 and V is TRBV5-1; D unresolved. V was trimmed by 3 bases and J by 8 bases, leaving 14 bases between them. Germline V CDR1 and CDR2: SGHRS, YFSETQ. This CDR3 is 14 amino acids long. CDR3 nucleotides: TGCGCCAGCAGCTACGGGCCTCCCCCGGAAAAACTGTTTTTT. Translation: CASSYGPPPEKLFF.

The J gene is TRBJ1-6, the V gene TRBV2; D call uncertain. There are 15 residues in the CDR3. Trimming took 6 bases from V and 11 from J, leaving 20 bases between them. Germline V gene lookup returns CDR1 SNHLY and CDR2 FYNNEI. The CDR3 sequence is CASSMTDPFSTPLHF. CDR3 DNA: TGTGCCAGCAGCATGACGGACCCTTTCTCAACACCCCTCCACTTT. Full variable domain (remainder filled in from reference TRBV2 and TRBJ1-6): EPEVTQTPSHQVTQMGQEVILRCVPISNHLYFYWYRQILGQKVEFLVSFYNNEISEKSEIFDDQFSVERPDGSNFTLKIRSTKLEDSAMYFCASSMTDPFSTPLHFGNGTRLTVT.

This clone occurred once. The chain has TRBV5-1 and TRBJ2-4; tentative D call: TRBD1 (6 bases). This CDR3 is 14 amino acids long. Trimming cost V 0 bases and J 4 bases, with 8 bases left between them. The germline gives CDR1 SGHRS, CDR2 YFSETQ. In DNA, the CDR3 is TGCGCCAGCAGCTTGGGGGGGCCTAAAAACATTCAGTACTTC. It translates to CASSLGGPKNIQYF.

The V call is TRBV19, the J call TRBJ2-1, with 9 bases aligning to TRBD2. Germline loops: CDR1 LNHDA, CDR2 SQIVND (reference sequence). The V and J ends lost 4 bases and 8 bases, in that order; junction bases with no gene match: 9. The CDR3 extends over 15 amino acids. The CDR3 bases are TGTGCCAGTAGTAAAAAGCGGGGGGCCGAGGATGAGCAGTTCTTC. Protein: CASSKKRGAEDEQFF.

The chain couples TRBV4-1 to TRBJ1-5; TRBD1 is a possible D gene (6 bases). Trimming removed 0 bases at V and 4 bases at J, with 19 bases between. The CDR3 has 18 residues. Germline assignment: CDR1 MGHRA and CDR2 YSYEKL. The CDR3: CASSQDHETGRSNQPQHF. The CDR3 coding sequence is TGCGCCAGCAGCCAAGACCATGAGACAGGCCGGTCAAATCAGCCCCAGCATTTT.

This chain links TRBV2 with TRBJ1-3; no clear D. The CDR3 consists of 13 residues. Germline V gene data show CDR1 as SNHLY and CDR2 as FYNNEI. V was trimmed by 6 bases and J by 2 bases, leaving 8 bases between them. CDR3 residues: CASSAVAGNTIYF. The CDR3 nucleotides read TGTGCCAGCAGCGCCGTAGCTGGAAACACCATATATTTT.

The V call is TRBV5-6, the J call TRBJ2-7; D possibly matches TRBD1 or TRBD2 (5 bases each). V lost 3 bases and J 1 base, leaving 14 bases between the germline ends. The CDR3 is 15 residues long. Germline-derived CDR1 and CDR2 are SGHDT and YYEEEE. CDR3 loop: CASSSPGPGSYEQYF. In DNA form, the CDR3 reads TGTGCCAGCAGCTCCCCGGGACCGGGGTCCTACGAGCAGTACTTC.

This chain links TRBV5-1 with TRBJ2-3, with 12 bases matching TRBD2. The V gene end was trimmed by 2 bases and the J gene end by 0 bases; junction bases not matched to a gene: 10. The germline V gene has CDR1 SGHRS and CDR2 YFSETQ. The CDR3 runs 19 residues. CDR3 in DNA: TGCGCCAGCAGCTTATCCCTAGCGGGGGGGCGAAAGAGCACAGATACGCAGTATTTT. It encodes CASSLSLAGGRKSTDTQYF.

The V gene is TRBV5-1, the J gene TRBJ1-1; D might be TRBD1 (5 bases). The V gene lost 0 bases and the J gene lost 11 bases, with 23 bases spanning the gap. The CDR3 has 16 residues. Looked up from germline, CDR1 is SGHRS and CDR2 is YFSETQ. The CDR3 reads CASSLVAATARESAFF. In DNA, the CDR3 is TGCGCCAGCAGCTTGGTGGCGGCGACAGCTCGCGAGTCGGCTTTCTTT. Filled out from reference TRBV5-1 and TRBJ1-1, the complete variable domain reads KAGVTQTPRYLIKTRGQQVTLSCSPISGHRSVSWYQQTPGQGLQFLFEYFSETQRNKGNFPGRFSGRQFSNSRSEMNVSTLELGDSALYLCASSLVAATARESAFFGQGTRLTVV.